This T cell receptor (beta chain) originates from a study of OX40 agonist ivuxolimab in advanced cancers. The wider study: In three patients, partial responses were observed, one with hepatocellular carcinoma and two with cutaneous melanoma.

Overall study findings and caveats: At doses 0.1 to 3.0 mg/kg, CD4+ and CD8+ clones expanded.

Note on this clone: Its specificity is not known.

V shed 7 bases and J shed 1 base, with 7 bases lying between them. Per the germline V gene, CDR1 is DFQATT and CDR2 is SNEGSKA (reference sequence). The CDR3 consists of 11 residues. The method was immunoSEQ multiplex PCR; TCRdb's version includes in-frame clones alone and lacks a portion of them. This sample has tens of thousands of clones; about 88% occur once, and the top ten carry 1.6%. The V gene is TRBV20-1, the J gene TRBJ2-5; no definite D call. The origin of this receptor is an adult with an advanced solid tumor such as melanoma, head and neck, liver or kidney cancer. Sequenced here: CD4+ or CD8+ T cells sorted from blood, sampled in a trial of the OX40 agonist ivuxolimab. The chain's CDR3 is CSVTVQETQYF. The CDR3 DNA reads as TGCAGTGTTACTGTCCAAGAGACCCAGTACTTC.